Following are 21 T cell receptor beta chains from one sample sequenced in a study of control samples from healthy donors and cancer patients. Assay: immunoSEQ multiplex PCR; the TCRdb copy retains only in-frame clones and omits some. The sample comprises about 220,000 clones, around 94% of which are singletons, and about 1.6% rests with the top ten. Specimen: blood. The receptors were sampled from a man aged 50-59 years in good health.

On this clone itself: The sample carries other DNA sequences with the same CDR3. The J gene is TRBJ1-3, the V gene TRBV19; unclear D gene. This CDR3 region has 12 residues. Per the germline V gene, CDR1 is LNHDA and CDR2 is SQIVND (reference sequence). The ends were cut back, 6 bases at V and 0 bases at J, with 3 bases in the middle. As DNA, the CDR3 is TGTGCCAGTAGCGGCTCTGGAAACACCATATATTTT. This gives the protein CASSGSGNTIYF.

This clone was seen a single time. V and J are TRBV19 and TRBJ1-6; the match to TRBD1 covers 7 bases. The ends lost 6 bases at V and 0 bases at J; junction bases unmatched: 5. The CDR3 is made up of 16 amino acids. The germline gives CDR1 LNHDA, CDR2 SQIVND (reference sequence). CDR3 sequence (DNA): TGTGCCAGTAGCGCAGGGGGAAGCTCCTATAATTCACCCCTCCACTTT. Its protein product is CASSAGGSSYNSPLHF. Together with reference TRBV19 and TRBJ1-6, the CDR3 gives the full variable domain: DGGITQSPKYLFRKEGQNVTLSCEQNLNHDAMYWYRQDPGQGLRLIYYSQIVNDFQKGDIAEGYSVSREKKESFPLTVTSAQKNPTAFYLCASSAGGSSYNSPLHFGNGTRLTVT.

CDR3 in DNA: TGTGCCAGCAACGTCGGGAACTACGAGCAGTACTTC. Translating gives CASNVGNYEQYF. This chain connects TRBV2 to TRBJ2-7, with a tentative D call TRBD2 (5 bases). The CDR3 covers 12 residues. Germline V gene sequence: CDR1 SNHLY, CDR2 FYNNEI. Trimming removed 7 bases from V and 3 bases from J, with 10 bases in between.

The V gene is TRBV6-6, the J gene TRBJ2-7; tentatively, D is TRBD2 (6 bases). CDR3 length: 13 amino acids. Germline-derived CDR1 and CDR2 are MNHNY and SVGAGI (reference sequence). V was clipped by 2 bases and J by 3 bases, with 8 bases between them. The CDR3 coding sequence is TGTGCCAGCAGTTACGGGGGGAGCTACGAGCAGTACGTC. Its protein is CASSYGGSYEQYV.

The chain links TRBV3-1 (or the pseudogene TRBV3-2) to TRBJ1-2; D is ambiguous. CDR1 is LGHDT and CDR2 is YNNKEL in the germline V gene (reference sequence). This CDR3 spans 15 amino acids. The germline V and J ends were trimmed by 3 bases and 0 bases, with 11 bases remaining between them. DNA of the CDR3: TGTGCCAGCAGCCAGTCGGCACCCGCTAACTATGGCTACACCTTC. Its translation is CASSQSAPANYGYTF.

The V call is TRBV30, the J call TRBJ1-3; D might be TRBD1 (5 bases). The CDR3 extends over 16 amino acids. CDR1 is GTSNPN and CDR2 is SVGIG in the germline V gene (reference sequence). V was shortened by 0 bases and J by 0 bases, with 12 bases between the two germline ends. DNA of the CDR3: TGTGCCTGGAGTGTGGAGGGGCTTAACTCTGGAAACACCATATATTTT. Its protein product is CAWSVEGLNSGNTIYF.

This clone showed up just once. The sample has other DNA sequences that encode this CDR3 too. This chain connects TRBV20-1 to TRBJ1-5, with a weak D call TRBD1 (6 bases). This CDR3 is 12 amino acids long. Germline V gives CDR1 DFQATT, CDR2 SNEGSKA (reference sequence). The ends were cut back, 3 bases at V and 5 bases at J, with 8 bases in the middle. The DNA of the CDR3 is TGCAGTGCTAGTCCAGGGGATCAGCCCCAGCATTTT. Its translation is CSASPGDQPQHF.

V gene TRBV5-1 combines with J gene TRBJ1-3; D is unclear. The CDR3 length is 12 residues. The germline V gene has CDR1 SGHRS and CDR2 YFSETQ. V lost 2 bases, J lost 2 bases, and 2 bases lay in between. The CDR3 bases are TGCGCCAGCAGCTTAACTGGAAACACCATATATTTT. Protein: CASSLTGNTIYF.

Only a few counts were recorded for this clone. In DNA form, the CDR3 reads TGTGCCAGCAGTTACTCACCGGGACTAGCGAGCACCGGGGAGCTGTTTTTT. This codes for CASSYSPGLASTGELFF. This chain connects TRBV6-2 or TRBV6-3 to TRBJ2-2, with 10 nucleotides matching TRBD2. Germline CDR1 reads MNHEY; CDR2 reads SVGEGT. The CDR3 sequence is 17 residues long. The V and J ends lost 0 bases and 4 bases, in that order; junction bases with no gene match: 5.

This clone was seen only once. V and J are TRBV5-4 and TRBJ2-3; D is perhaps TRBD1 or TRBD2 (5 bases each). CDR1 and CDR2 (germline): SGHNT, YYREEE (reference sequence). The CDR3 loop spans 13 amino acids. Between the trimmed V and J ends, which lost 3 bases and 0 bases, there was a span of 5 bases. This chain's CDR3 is CASSWDSTDTQYF. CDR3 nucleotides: TGTGCCAGCAGCTGGGACAGCACAGATACGCAGTATTTT.

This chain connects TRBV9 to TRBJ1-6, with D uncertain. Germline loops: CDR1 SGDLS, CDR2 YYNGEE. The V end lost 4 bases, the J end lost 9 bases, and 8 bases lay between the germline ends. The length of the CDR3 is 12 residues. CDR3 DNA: TGTGCCAGCAGCATCGAGGGTTCACCCCTCCACTTT. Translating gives CASSIEGSPLHF.

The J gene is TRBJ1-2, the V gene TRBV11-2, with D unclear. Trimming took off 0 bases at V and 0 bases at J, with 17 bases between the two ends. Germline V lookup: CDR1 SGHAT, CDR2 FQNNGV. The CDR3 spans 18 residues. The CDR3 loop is CASSLELGSAEPNYGYTF. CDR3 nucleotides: TGTGCCAGCAGCTTAGAGTTGGGGTCGGCGGAGCCTAACTATGGCTACACCTTC. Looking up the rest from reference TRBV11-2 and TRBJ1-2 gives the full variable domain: EAGVAQSPRYKIIEKRQSVAFWCNPISGHATLYWYQQILGQGPKLLIQFQNNGVVDDSQLPKDRFSAERLKGVDSTLKIQPAKLEDSAVYLCASSLELGSAEPNYGYTFGSGTRLTVV.

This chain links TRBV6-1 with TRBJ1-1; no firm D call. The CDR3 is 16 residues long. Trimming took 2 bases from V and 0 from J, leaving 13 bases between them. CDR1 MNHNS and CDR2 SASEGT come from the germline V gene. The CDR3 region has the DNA TGTGCCAGCAGTGAAAAGTCCCCGGGCATGAACACTGAAGCTTTCTTT. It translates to CASSEKSPGMNTEAFF.

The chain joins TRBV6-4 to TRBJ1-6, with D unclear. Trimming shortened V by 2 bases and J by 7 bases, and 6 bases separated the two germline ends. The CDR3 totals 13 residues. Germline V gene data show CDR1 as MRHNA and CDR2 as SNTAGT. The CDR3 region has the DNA TGTGCCAGCAGTGACCGCAGAAATTCACCCCTCCACTTT. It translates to CASSDRRNSPLHF.

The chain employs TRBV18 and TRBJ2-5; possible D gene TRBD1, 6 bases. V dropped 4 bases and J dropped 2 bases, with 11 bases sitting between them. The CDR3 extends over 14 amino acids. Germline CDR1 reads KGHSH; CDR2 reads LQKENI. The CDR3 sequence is CASSLQGRQETQYF. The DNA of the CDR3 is TGTGCCAGCTCACTACAGGGAAGGCAAGAGACCCAGTACTTC.

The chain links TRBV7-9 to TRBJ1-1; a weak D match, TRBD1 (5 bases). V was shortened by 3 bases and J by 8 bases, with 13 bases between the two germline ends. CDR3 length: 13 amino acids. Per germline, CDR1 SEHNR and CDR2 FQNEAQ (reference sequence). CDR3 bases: TGTGCCAGCAGCTTGGACGGGACTAGGGAAGCTTTCTTT. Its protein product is CASSLDGTREAFF.

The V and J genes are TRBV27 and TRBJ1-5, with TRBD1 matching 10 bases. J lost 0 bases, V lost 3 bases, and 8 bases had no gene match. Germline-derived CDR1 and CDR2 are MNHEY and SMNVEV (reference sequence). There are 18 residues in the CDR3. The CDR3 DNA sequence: TGTGCCAGCAGTTTTTCGGGACAGGGGAGATATAGCAATCAGCCCCAGCATTTT. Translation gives CASSFSGQGRYSNQPQHF.

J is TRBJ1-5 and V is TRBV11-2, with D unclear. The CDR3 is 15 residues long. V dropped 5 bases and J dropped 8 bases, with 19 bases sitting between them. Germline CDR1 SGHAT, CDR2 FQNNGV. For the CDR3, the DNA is TGTGCCAGCAGCCGACCAAATCAATCGCAGGAGCCCCAGCATTTT. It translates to CASSRPNQSQEPQHF.

In DNA form, the CDR3 reads TGTGCCAGCAGGAGCCCGGGGGAGGGGGAGCAGTACGTC. Its protein is CASRSPGEGEQYV. The gene calls are TRBV11-2 and TRBJ2-7; 7 bases are shared with TRBD2. Germline V CDR1 and CDR2: SGHAT, FQNNGV. J was trimmed by 7 bases and V by 6 bases; bases with no gene match: 9. The CDR3 covers 13 residues.

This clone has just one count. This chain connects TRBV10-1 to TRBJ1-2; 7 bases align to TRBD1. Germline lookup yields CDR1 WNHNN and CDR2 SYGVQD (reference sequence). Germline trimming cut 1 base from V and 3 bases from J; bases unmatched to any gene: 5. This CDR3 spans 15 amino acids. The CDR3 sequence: CASSELGGAHYGYTF. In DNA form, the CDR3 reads TGCGCCAGCAGTGAGTTAGGGGGCGCACACTATGGCTACACCTTC.

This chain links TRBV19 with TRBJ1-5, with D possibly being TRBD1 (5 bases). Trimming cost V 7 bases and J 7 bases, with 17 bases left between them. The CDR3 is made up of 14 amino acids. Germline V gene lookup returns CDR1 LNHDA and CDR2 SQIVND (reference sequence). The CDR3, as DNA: TGTGCCAGTACCGTCGGGGGGGGGTCACAGCCCCAGCATTTT. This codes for CASTVGGGSQPQHF.